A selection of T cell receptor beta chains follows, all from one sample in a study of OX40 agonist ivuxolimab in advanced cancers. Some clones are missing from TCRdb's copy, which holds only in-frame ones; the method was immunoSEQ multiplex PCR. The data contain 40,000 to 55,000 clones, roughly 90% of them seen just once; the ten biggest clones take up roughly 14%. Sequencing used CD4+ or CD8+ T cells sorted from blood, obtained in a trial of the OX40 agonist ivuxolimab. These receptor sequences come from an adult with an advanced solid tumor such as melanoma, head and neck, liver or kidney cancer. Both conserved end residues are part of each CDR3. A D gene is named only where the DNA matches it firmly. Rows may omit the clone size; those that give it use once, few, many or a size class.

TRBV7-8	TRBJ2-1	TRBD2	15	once	TGTGCCAGCAGGGTAGCGGGAGTACGGTACAATGAGCAGTTCTTC	CASRVAGVRYNEQFF
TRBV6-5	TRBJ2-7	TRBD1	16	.	TGTGCCAGCAGTTACTCGAAGGGGACAGTAAGCTATGAGCAGTACTTC	CASSYSKGTVSYEQYF
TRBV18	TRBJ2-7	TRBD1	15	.	TGTGCCAGCTCACCCCAGGGACAGCGCTCCTACGAGCAGTACTTC	CASSPQGQRSYEQYF
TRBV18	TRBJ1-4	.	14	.	TGTGCCAGCTCACCTGCAGGCTTTAATGAAAAACTGTTTTTT	CASSPAGFNEKLFF
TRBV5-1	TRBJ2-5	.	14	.	TGCGCCAGCAGCCCGGGACTTTTCCAAGAGACCCAGTACTTC	CASSPGLFQETQYF
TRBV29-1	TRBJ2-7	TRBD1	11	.	TGCAGCGTTGGGGACAGCTACGAGCAGTACTTC	CSVGDSYEQYF
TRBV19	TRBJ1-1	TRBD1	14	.	TGTGCCAGTGAAGGGGGACAGGGATGGGCTGAAGCTTTCTTT	CASEGGQGWAEAFF
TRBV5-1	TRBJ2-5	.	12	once	TGCGCCAGCAGCTTCCCTGAGGAGACCCAGTACTTC	CASSFPEETQYF
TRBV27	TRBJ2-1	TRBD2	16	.	TGTGCCAGCAGTAACATACTAGCGGGGATATACAATGAGCAGTTCTTC	CASSNILAGIYNEQFF
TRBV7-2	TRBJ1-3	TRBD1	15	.	TGTGCCAGCAGCTTTCAAACAGGGGTGGGAAACACCATATATTTT	CASSFQTGVGNTIYF
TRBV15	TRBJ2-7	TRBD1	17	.	TGTGCCACCAGCAGAGCCTCGGGACAGGGGGGGATTTACGAGCAGTACTTC	CATSRASGQGGIYEQYF
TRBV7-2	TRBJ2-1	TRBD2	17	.	TGTGCCAGCAGCCGGGGTGGCGGGAGGCTGGGGGGGAATGAGCAGTTCTTC	CASSRGGGRLGGNEQFF
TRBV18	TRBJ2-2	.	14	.	TGTGCCAGCTCACTTTCCGACAATACCGGGGAGCTGTTTTTT	CASSLSDNTGELFF